Following are 10 T cell receptor beta chains from one sample sequenced in a study of beta chain features in type 1 diabetes. The investigators reverse transcribed all of the isolated RNA, so they sequenced expressed TCRB transcripts. The data were produced by immunoSEQ multiplex PCR, yet TCRdb's version contains in-frame clones alone and is incomplete. The sample yields some 220,000 clones, roughly 10% seen once. The sequencing sample was made of central memory CD4+ T cells from blood. The receptors derive from a man between 18 and 35 years old in good health.

This clone was observed a few times. The rearrangement links TRBV20-1 to TRBJ1-2, with a tentative D call TRBD1 (5 bases). Trimming removed 5 bases from V and 7 bases from J, with 8 bases in between. Germline V gives CDR1 DFQATT, CDR2 SNEGSKA (reference sequence). The CDR3 totals 10 residues. DNA of the CDR3: TGCAGTGCTGGGGACCTTGGCTACACCTTC. It codes for CSAGDLGYTF.

The chain recombines TRBV4-2 with TRBJ2-7; D possibly corresponds to TRBD2 (6 bases). CDR3 length equals 18 residues. Germline V lookup: CDR1 LGHNA, CDR2 YNFKEQ. Trimming cost V 5 bases and J 3 bases, with 26 bases left between them. CDR3 sequence (DNA): TGTGCCAGCAGCGACGAGGTTGGGGGGTCTCCTCGGGGCTACGAGCAGTACTTC. Amino acid sequence: CASSDEVGGSPRGYEQYF.

This clone has just a few counts. The chain links TRBV10-3 to TRBJ2-1; the D call may be TRBD1 or TRBD2 (5 bases each). The ends were cut back, 8 bases at V and 0 bases at J, with 14 bases in the middle. The germline gives CDR1 ENHRY, CDR2 SYGVKD. CDR3 length: 15 amino acids. The CDR3 region is CAISGTSSSYNEQFF. DNA for the CDR3: TGTGCCATCTCCGGGACGTCTAGCTCCTACAATGAGCAGTTCTTC.

This clone appeared a few times. This sequence joins TRBV11-2 and TRBJ2-5; D remains unclear. Per germline, CDR1 SGHAT and CDR2 FQNNGV. Between the trimmed V and J ends, which lost 3 bases and 4 bases, there was a span of 12 bases. The CDR3 extends over 14 amino acids. The DNA for the CDR3 is TGTGCCAGCAGCTTTATGGGCGGTCCAGAGACCCAGTACTTC. This sequence encodes CASSFMGGPETQYF.

This clone was seen a handful of times. V usage is TRBV29-1 and J usage is TRBJ2-7; TRBD2 aligns across 7 bases. The V gene's germline CDR1 is SQVTM and CDR2 ANQGSEA. V shed 6 bases, J shed 1 base, and the junction held 9 bases outside the gene matches. The CDR3 loop spans 14 amino acids. In DNA, the CDR3 is TGCAGCGTCGCCGATGCTAGCGGATCCTACGAGCAGTACTTC. It specifies CSVADASGSYEQYF.

This clone was picked up a small number of times. Written as DNA, the CDR3 is TGTGCCTGGAGCCTCAGGGGAGGACGACGGAATGAGCAGTTCTTC. Translation: CAWSLRGGRRNEQFF. The chain is built from TRBV30 and TRBJ2-1; perhaps D is TRBD1 or TRBD2 (6 bases each). Germline V gene data show CDR1 as GTSNPN and CDR2 as SVGIG (reference sequence). Trimming removed 3 bases at V and 7 bases at J, with 19 bases between. This CDR3 is built from 15 residues.

This clone has a handful of counts. This chain links TRBV7-8 with TRBJ2-3; TRBD2 matches at 11 bases. Germline V lookup: CDR1 SGHVS, CDR2 FQNEAQ. The CDR3 spans 16 residues. V gave up 8 bases and J gave up 6 bases; unmatched junction bases: 13. This CDR3 is CASGLAGGTGLDTQYF. The CDR3 region has the DNA TGTGCCAGCGGTCTAGCGGGAGGAACAGGGTTGGATACGCAGTATTTT.

This chain links TRBV5-4 with TRBJ2-7; 7 nucleotides match TRBD2. CDR3 length: 15 amino acids. Germline CDR1 SGHNT, CDR2 YYREEE (reference sequence). J gave up 0 bases and V 4 bases, and 7 bases lay outside the gene matches. CDR3 amino acids: CASSPRERDSYEQYF. As DNA, the CDR3 is TGTGCCAGCAGCCCCCGGGAGCGGGACTCCTACGAGCAGTACTTC.

This clone has more than one count but fewer than ten. This chain uses TRBV2 with TRBJ2-7; 8 bases agree with TRBD1. CDR1 is SNHLY and CDR2 is FYNNEI in the germline V gene. The CDR3 sequence is 14 residues long. With 5 bases clipped from V and 0 bases from J, the junction kept 3 bases outside the gene matches. CDR3 region: CASSNRGSSYEQYF. The DNA of the CDR3 is TGTGCCAGCAGTAACAGGGGGAGCTCCTACGAGCAGTACTTC. Full variable domain (rest looked up from reference TRBV2 and TRBJ2-7): EPEVTQTPSHQVTQMGQEVILRCVPISNHLYFYWYRQILGQKVEFLVSFYNNEISEKSEIFDDQFSVERPDGSNFTLKIRSTKLEDSAMYFCASSNRGSSYEQYFGPGTRLTVT.

The chain uses TRBV19 and TRBJ2-4; 8 bases are a match to TRBD2. The J segment lost 7 bases and the V segment lost 6 bases, leaving 8 bases of the junction unmatched. Germline V lookup: CDR1 LNHDA, CDR2 SQIVND (reference sequence). The CDR3 runs to 14 residues. The CDR3 loop is CASSRSGSSNIQYF. The CDR3 coding sequence is TGTGCCAGTAGCCGCAGCGGGAGTAGTAACATTCAGTACTTC.